The 18 T cell receptor beta chains below come from one sample, sequenced in a study of blood T cell repertoires in COVID-19. Profiling relied on immunoSEQ multiplex PCR, and the TCRdb table lists in-frame clones only, not all of them. The sample records a few hundred thousand clones, approximately 92% being singletons. Sequencing was carried out using PBMCs or T cells enriched from blood (not recorded which). Receptor source: a man between 18 and 35 years old who had recovered from COVID-19.

The gene calls are TRBV29-1 and TRBJ1-1; possibly TRBD1 for D (6 bases). Germline V gene data show CDR1 as SQVTM and CDR2 as ANQGSEA. V was cut by 6 bases and J by 2 bases, with 19 bases left in between. The CDR3 runs to 15 residues. CDR3 nucleotides: TGCAGCGTCACTCCAGCGGGGGGACACAACACTGAAGCTTTCTTT. Amino acids: CSVTPAGGHNTEAFF.

This clone occurred once. This chain joins TRBV1 and TRBJ2-2; the table names TRBD2, a call not compared with the DNA. TRBV1 is termed a pseudogene. CDR3 length: 16 residues. The CDR3 bases are TGCACCAGCAGCCAAGATCGGGGGTGGAACACCGGGGAGCTGTTTTTT. Translated, it gives CTSSQDRGWNTGELFF.

The CDR3 reads CASSRSRPWQGAQNTEAFF. CDR3 bases: TGTGCCAGCAGCCGAAGTCGCCCCTGGCAGGGGGCGCAGAACACTGAAGCTTTCTTT. This chain uses TRBV27 with TRBJ1-1; 8 bases agree with TRBD1. The CDR3 contains 19 residues. Germline trimming cut 6 bases from V and 1 base from J; bases unmatched to any gene: 19. Germline loops: CDR1 MNHEY, CDR2 SMNVEV (reference sequence).

In its sample, this clone was seen once. This CDR3 reads CASRLEGVGKNIQYF. DNA for the CDR3: TGTGCCAGCAGGCTCGAAGGGGTGGGCAAAAACATTCAGTACTTC. The chain joins TRBV27 to TRBJ2-4; TRBD1 is a possible D gene (5 bases). The CDR3 has 15 residues. Germline V gene data show CDR1 as MNHEY and CDR2 as SMNVEV (reference sequence). V dropped 6 bases and J dropped 3 bases, with 15 bases sitting between them.

This clone has only one observation. The V call is TRBV29-1, the J call TRBJ1-4; tentatively, D is TRBD1 (6 bases). Per germline, CDR1 SQVTM and CDR2 ANQGSEA. With 4 bases removed from V and 5 bases from J, the gap between germline ends came to 14 bases. The length of the CDR3 is 14 residues. CDR3 in DNA: TGCAGCGTTGCCGGGGGGCGACTAAATGAAAAACTGTTTTTT. Translation: CSVAGGRLNEKLFF.

This sequence joins TRBV28 and TRBJ1-1; 7 nucleotides match TRBD1. This CDR3 contains 17 residues. Germline V gene sequence: CDR1 MDHEN, CDR2 SYDVKM. V lost 7 bases to trimming and J lost 0 bases; unmatched junction nucleotides: 14. CDR3 nucleotide sequence: TGTGCCAGCAAGGGGGCCTCCCCTGTAAAAATGAACACTGAAGCTTTCTTT. Translated: CASKGASPVKMNTEAFF. Full variable domain (missing parts from reference TRBV28 and TRBJ1-1): DVKVTQSSRYLVKRTGEKVFLECVQDMDHENMFWYRQDPGLGLRLIYFSYDVKMKEKGDIPEGYSVSREKKERFSLILESASTNQTSMYLCASKGASPVKMNTEAFFGQGTRLTVV.

The chain uses TRBV6-1 and TRBJ1-2, with D possibly TRBD1 on 6 matching bases. Germline assignment: CDR1 MNHNS and CDR2 SASEGT. This CDR3 comprises 13 residues. The ends were cut back, 2 bases at V and 8 bases at J, with 12 bases in the middle. The CDR3 loop reads CASSEFVQGGYTF. As DNA, the CDR3 is TGTGCCAGCAGTGAATTCGTACAGGGCGGCTACACCTTC.

V usage is TRBV18 and J usage is TRBJ2-7; D perhaps matches TRBD2 (6 bases). Deletions cut 3 bases from V and 4 bases from J, with 19 bases between. The V gene's germline CDR1 is KGHSH and CDR2 LQKENI. The CDR3 has 16 residues. This CDR3 reads CASSPPGSRRDYEQYF. The CDR3 nucleotides read TGTGCCAGCTCACCCCCTGGTTCACGGAGGGATTACGAGCAGTACTTC. Drawing the rest from reference TRBV18 and TRBJ2-7, the complete variable domain is NAGVMQNPRHLVRRRGQEARLRCSPMKGHSHVYWYRQLPEEGLKFMVYLQKENIIDESGMPKERFSAEFPKEGPSILRIQQVVRGDSAAYFCASSPPGSRRDYEQYFGPGTRLTVT.

As concerns this clone: Other nucleotide sequences from this sample produce the same CDR3. The chain joins TRBV7-2 to TRBJ2-7, with a weak D call TRBD2 (5 bases). The V end was cut by 5 bases, the J end by 1 base, with 9 bases between. This CDR3 is built from 13 residues. Germline loops: CDR1 SGHTA, CDR2 FQGNSA. The DNA of the CDR3 is TGTGCCAGCAGCCCCGGGGTTTCCTACGAGCAGTACTTC. Translated: CASSPGVSYEQYF.

J is TRBJ2-7 and V is TRBV19; 12 bases match TRBD2. CDR3 length: 14 amino acids. The J segment lost 5 bases and the V segment lost 6 bases, leaving 5 bases of the junction unmatched. The germline V gene encodes CDR1 LNHDA and CDR2 SQIVND (reference sequence). CDR3 DNA sequence: TGTGCCAGTAGCCCTAGCGGGGGGGCCCACGAGCAGTACTTC. This gives the protein CASSPSGGAHEQYF.

This clone has a handful of counts. The chain joins TRBV2 to TRBJ1-2; 9 positions match TRBD1. This CDR3 is 14 amino acids long. CDR1 and CDR2 (germline): SNHLY, FYNNEI. With V trimmed by 3 bases and J by 8 bases, 7 bases remained unmatched. The CDR3 sequence is CASSEVYRGQGYTF. The DNA of the CDR3 is TGTGCCAGCAGTGAGGTCTACAGGGGGCAAGGCTACACCTTC.

This rearrangement joins TRBV3-1 (or the pseudogene TRBV3-2) to TRBJ1-2; a weak D match, TRBD1 (5 bases). The CDR3 is 18 residues long. V was cut by 4 bases and J by 2 bases, with 23 bases left in between. CDR1 is LGHDT and CDR2 is YNNKEL in the germline V gene (reference sequence). CDR3 sequence reads: CASSPAVLWGSSNYGYTF. CDR3 coding DNA: TGTGCCAGCAGCCCAGCCGTACTTTGGGGCAGTTCCAACTATGGCTACACCTTC.

This clone was found a few times. The chain employs TRBV27 and TRBJ1-1; TRBD1 is a possible D gene (5 bases). Trimming pared 6 bases from V and 6 bases from J, leaving 11 bases between. CDR3 length equals 12 residues. The germline CDR1 and CDR2 sequences are MNHEY and SMNVEV (reference sequence). CDR3 bases: TGTGCCAGCAGCGGTGGGGGGGCTGAAGCTTTCTTT. Its protein product is CASSGGGAEAFF.

This clone was found once. CDR3: CASSTYSSGANVLTF. The CDR3 DNA follows: TGTGCCAGCAGTACTTACAGCTCTGGGGCCAACGTCCTGACTTTC. This sequence joins TRBV27 and TRBJ2-6; no clear D. The CDR3 length is 15 residues. V lost 5 bases, J lost 0 bases, and 8 bases lay in between. Germline loops: CDR1 MNHEY, CDR2 SMNVEV (reference sequence).

In its sample, this clone was seen a few times. The chain couples TRBV7-2 to TRBJ1-5; TRBD1 is a possible D gene (6 bases). V was pared by 0 bases and J by 6 bases, with 12 bases between. The length of the CDR3 is 15 residues. In germline, CDR1 is SGHTA, CDR2 FQGNSA. The CDR3 loop reads CASSLASTGLQPQHF. CDR3 sequence (DNA): TGTGCCAGCAGCTTAGCGAGTACAGGGCTTCAGCCCCAGCATTTT.

This chain uses TRBV18 with TRBJ1-2; no firm D call. The germline V and J ends were trimmed by 7 bases and 4 bases, with 13 bases remaining between them. The length of the CDR3 is 13 residues. Germline V lookup: CDR1 KGHSH, CDR2 LQKENI. CDR3 amino acids: CASFGTDLYGYTF. The CDR3 DNA sequence: TGTGCCAGCTTCGGTACAGACCTCTATGGCTACACCTTC.

The chain is built from TRBV6-2 or TRBV6-3 and TRBJ2-5, with 11 positions matching TRBD1. The CDR3 sequence is 14 residues long. With 5 bases clipped from V and 5 bases from J, the junction kept 4 bases outside the gene matches. Germline V gives CDR1 MNHEY, CDR2 SVGEGT. CDR3 loop: CASSPGQGAETQYF. The CDR3 DNA sequence: TGTGCCAGCAGTCCCGGACAGGGGGCTGAGACCCAGTACTTC.

This clone has a single count. This rearrangement joins TRBV19 to TRBJ2-2; D may be TRBD1 (5 bases). The V and J ends lost 4 bases and 4 bases respectively, with 10 bases between them. Germline lookup yields CDR1 LNHDA and CDR2 SQIVND (reference sequence). There are 14 residues in the CDR3. The CDR3 loop reads CASSSRVSTGELFF. In DNA form, the CDR3 reads TGTGCCAGTAGTAGCAGGGTGTCCACCGGGGAGCTGTTTTTT. Using reference TRBV19 and TRBJ2-2 for the parts outside the CDR3, the full variable domain is DGGITQSPKYLFRKEGQNVTLSCEQNLNHDAMYWYRQDPGQGLRLIYYSQIVNDFQKGDIAEGYSVSREKKESFPLTVTSAQKNPTAFYLCASSSRVSTGELFFGEGSRLTVL.